The present T cell receptor (beta chain) was sequenced within a study of PD-1 blockade in classical Hodgkin lymphoma. Overall study findings and caveats: Underlying causes for the observed repertoire differences were not defined, possibly disease activity or prior therapy.

Details on this clone: Antigen unknown.

From germline, CDR1 is SEHNR and CDR2 FQNEAQ (reference sequence). The CDR3 is made up of 15 amino acids. V lost 3 bases to trimming and J lost 0 bases; unmatched junction nucleotides: 0. Profiling relied on immunoSEQ multiplex PCR, and the TCRdb table lists in-frame clones only, not all of them. There are approximately 9,000 clones in the sample; roughly 88% occur only once, and approximately 1.5% lies in the top ten. Time point specified: cycle 4 day 1 (C4D1), after 5 to 7 weeks of nivolumab. Every patient relapsed after autologous stem cell transplantation, and brentuximab vedotin exposure varied. Thawed PBMCs were the source of CD4+ T cells, purified by magnetic negative selection.

This receptor was identified in a human donor with classical Hodgkin lymphoma. The chain couples TRBV7-9 to TRBJ2-1; TRBD1 agrees at 9 bases. Sample: CD4+ T cells from blood, taken before the fourth cycle of nivolumab. CDR3 bases: TGTGCCAGCAGCTTGACAGGGGGCTCCTACAATGAGCAGTTCTTC. This translates into CASSLTGGSYNEQFF. Full variable domain (rest looked up from reference TRBV7-9 and TRBJ2-1): DTGVSQNPRHKITKRGQNVTFRCDPISEHNRLYWYRQTLGQGPEFLTYFQNEAQLEKSRLLSDRFSAERPKGSFSTLEIQRTEQGDSAMYLCASSLTGGSYNEQFFGPGTRLTVL.